This entry lists 20 T cell receptor beta chains sequenced from one sample in a study of T cell repertoires in cytomegalovirus infection. No antigens are known for them. One entry per CDR3 protein results from TCRdb running MiXCR on the reads. The sample shows about 740,000 distinct CDR3 sequences, around a third of them seen only once. Sequenced material: cultured PBMCs, taken from culture after CMV antigen stimulation. The receptors here all came from a human donor in good health (CMV status not recorded). Some clones in this sample may be carry-over from other donors' samples.

The rearrangement links TRBV7-2 to TRBJ2-7; TRBD2 aligns across 8 bases. Germline trimming cut 0 bases from V and 3 bases from J; bases unmatched to any gene: 4. Germline V CDR1 and CDR2: SGHTA, FQGNSA. The CDR3 extends over 15 amino acids. This chain's CDR3 is CASSLARGTSYEQYF. DNA of the CDR3: TGTGCCAGCAGCTTAGCGCGTGGGACTAGCTACGAGCAGTACTTC. The variable domain in full, with the rest retrieved from reference TRBV7-2 and TRBJ2-7, is GAGVSQSPSNKVTEKGKDVELRCDPISGHTALYWYRQSLGQGLEFLIYFQGNSAPDKSGLPSDRFSAERTGGSVSTLTIQRTQQEDSAVYLCASSLARGTSYEQYFGPGTRLTVT.

The V gene is TRBV28, the J gene TRBJ2-7; D not certain. The CDR3 runs to 13 residues. From germline, CDR1 is MDHEN and CDR2 SYDVKM. Trimming pared 10 bases from V and 3 bases from J, leaving 16 bases between. DNA for the CDR3: TGTGCCACGGGCAAGGGTCTCGACTACGAGCAGTACTTC. Its translation: CATGKGLDYEQYF. The full variable domain, rest sourced from reference TRBV28 and TRBJ2-7, is DVKVTQSSRYLVKRTGEKVFLECVQDMDHENMFWYRQDPGLGLRLIYFSYDVKMKEKGDIPEGYSVSREKKERFSLILESASTNQTSMYLCATGKGLDYEQYFGPGTRLTVT.

This clonotype showed up many times. The chain recombines TRBV12-3 or TRBV12-4 with TRBJ1-1, with 7 positions matching TRBD1. J was trimmed by 0 bases and V by 5 bases; bases with no gene match: 9. The CDR3 has 16 amino acids. The CDR3 sequence is CASSPRQGDMNTEAFF. Written as DNA, the CDR3 is TGTGCCAGCAGTCCCCGACAGGGTGACATGAACACTGAAGCTTTCTTT.

This clonotype was counted a few times. The J gene is TRBJ1-5, the V gene TRBV7-8; a possible D gene is TRBD1 (5 bases). From germline, CDR1 is SGHVS and CDR2 FQNEAQ. Trimming left V 1 base short and J 1 base short, with 14 bases between. CDR3 length equals 17 residues. As DNA, the CDR3 is TGTGCCAGCAGCTTAGGGCAGGGAGATTGGAGCAATCAGCCCCAGCATTTT. It yields the protein CASSLGQGDWSNQPQHF.

This clonotype was recorded a few times. The J gene is TRBJ2-7, the V gene TRBV10-3; D is possibly TRBD1 or TRBD2 (6 bases each). The germline V gene encodes CDR1 ENHRY and CDR2 SYGVKD. The V and J ends lost 3 bases and 4 bases respectively, with 16 bases between them. This CDR3 has 15 amino acids. The CDR3 nucleotides read TGTGCCATCAGTGAAAAGGACGGGGGCGCGTACGAGCAGTACTTC. This gives the protein CAISEKDGGAYEQYF.

The CDR3 spells CASSQDGGTAATNEKLFF. CDR3 in DNA: TGTGCCAGCAGCCAAGATGGGGGGACAGCCGCAACTAATGAAAAACTGTTTTTT. The chain recombines TRBV14 with TRBJ1-4, with TRBD1 identical over 7 bases. The germline V gene encodes CDR1 SGHDN and CDR2 FVKESK. The CDR3 covers 18 residues. V shed 0 bases and J 0 bases; nucleotides not matched to a gene: 7.

The chain has TRBV25-1 and TRBJ1-1; TRBD1 might be the D (6 bases). The V gene lost 4 bases and the J gene lost 6 bases, with 12 bases spanning the gap. Germline V lookup: CDR1 MGHDK, CDR2 SYGVNS. The CDR3 length is 13 residues. CDR3 in DNA: TGTGCCAGCAGTGTTACGAACAGGGCTGAAGCTTTCTTT. It encodes CASSVTNRAEAFF.

This clonotype has more than one count but fewer than ten. The chain carries TRBV12-3 or TRBV12-4 and TRBJ2-5; the match to TRBD1 covers 8 bases. V lost 6 bases and J lost 2; bases outside the gene matches: 14. The CDR3 is 17 residues long. The CDR3 DNA reads TGTGCCAGCAGCCCCCCCGACCTGACAGGGGATCAAGAGACCCAGTACTTC. Translating gives CASSPPDLTGDQETQYF.

The V and J genes are TRBV28 and TRBJ2-5; D remains unclear. The V gene lost 5 bases and the J gene lost 2 bases, with 12 bases spanning the gap. The CDR3 covers 14 residues. Germline lookup yields CDR1 MDHEN and CDR2 SYDVKM. The CDR3 DNA is TGTGCCAGCAGTGACTCATTCCTACAAGAGACCCAGTACTTC. Its protein product is CASSDSFLQETQYF. Looking up the rest from reference TRBV28 and TRBJ2-5 gives the full variable domain: DVKVTQSSRYLVKRTGEKVFLECVQDMDHENMFWYRQDPGLGLRLIYFSYDVKMKEKGDIPEGYSVSREKKERFSLILESASTNQTSMYLCASSDSFLQETQYFGPGTRLLVL.

This chain connects TRBV5-6 to TRBJ2-7, with a weak D call TRBD1 (5 bases). Germline assignment: CDR1 SGHDT and CDR2 YYEEEE. The CDR3 has 15 amino acids. Trimming took off 4 bases at V and 0 bases at J, with 14 bases between the two ends. CDR3 region: CASSASPGLSYEQYF. DNA for the CDR3: TGTGCCAGCAGCGCGTCCCCAGGGCTCTCCTACGAGCAGTACTTC.

The chain combines TRBV6-1 with TRBJ1-4; 7 nucleotides line up with TRBD1. Unmatched junction bases numbered 4, after V lost 0 bases and J lost 3 bases. Germline CDR1 MNHNS, CDR2 SASEGT. The CDR3 contains 16 residues. CDR3 sequence reads: CASSEAGGYANEKLFF. The CDR3 region has the DNA TGTGCCAGCAGTGAAGCAGGGGGCTACGCTAATGAAAAACTGTTTTTT.

A few counts support this clonotype. This chain links TRBV12-5 with TRBJ2-3, with a tentative D call TRBD2 (5 bases). Trimming took off 4 bases at V and 4 bases at J, with 15 bases between the two ends. Per germline, CDR1 LGHNT and CDR2 FRNRAP. The CDR3 consists of 15 residues. In DNA form, the CDR3 reads TGTGCTAGTGGTTCCCGGGTAGCGAATTCAGATACGCAGTATTTT. This gives the protein CASGSRVANSDTQYF.

The rearrangement joins TRBV7-2 to TRBJ1-1; D is ambiguous. The V gene lost 5 bases and the J gene lost 4 bases, with 11 bases spanning the gap. Germline-derived CDR1 and CDR2 are SGHTA and FQGNSA. There are 13 residues in the CDR3. This CDR3 is CASSIRLGTEAFF. Written as DNA, the CDR3 is TGTGCCAGCAGCATCAGACTTGGCACTGAAGCTTTCTTT. The full variable domain, with the rest looked up from reference TRBV7-2 and TRBJ1-1, is GAGVSQSPSNKVTEKGKDVELRCDPISGHTALYWYRQSLGQGLEFLIYFQGNSAPDKSGLPSDRFSAERTGGSVSTLTIQRTQQEDSAVYLCASSIRLGTEAFFGQGTRLTVV.

This clonotype occurred many times. The genes are TRBV7-2 and TRBJ2-3, with 9 bases lining up with TRBD1. Germline V gene sequence: CDR1 SGHTA, CDR2 FQGNSA. V shed 5 bases, J shed 4 bases, and the junction held 4 bases outside the gene matches. The CDR3 has 14 residues. CDR3 protein: CASSTDRGSDTQYF. CDR3 DNA: TGTGCCAGCAGCACGGACAGGGGTTCAGATACGCAGTATTTT.

This clonotype was observed a few times. This chain connects TRBV19 to TRBJ1-4; D is ambiguous. This CDR3 region has 12 residues. Trimming removed 3 bases from V and 5 bases from J, with 4 bases in between. In germline, CDR1 is LNHDA, CDR2 SQIVND (reference sequence). The CDR3 is CASSMANEKLFF. CDR3 bases: TGTGCCAGTAGTATGGCGAATGAAAAACTGTTTTTT.

The sample holds a few counts of this clonotype. The J gene is TRBJ1-1, the V gene TRBV7-2, with TRBD1 as a possible D gene (5 bases). Germline V gene lookup returns CDR1 SGHTA and CDR2 FQGNSA. The CDR3 spans 14 residues. V gave up 6 bases and J gave up 3 bases, with 14 bases separating them. CDR3 amino acids: CASSQRQRDTEAFF. The CDR3, as DNA: TGTGCCAGCAGTCAAAGACAGAGGGACACTGAAGCTTTCTTT.

This clonotype was detected a few times. The rearrangement uses TRBV5-1 and TRBJ2-3, with 12 bases lining up with TRBD2. CDR1 is SGHRS, CDR2 YFSETQ, per germline. Trimming at V came to 0 bases and at J to 5 bases, leaving 4 bases not matched to a gene. The CDR3 length is 16 residues. The CDR3 nucleotides read TGCGCCAGCAGCTTGGGGACTAGCGGGATGGTAGATACGCAGTATTTT. It codes for CASSLGTSGMVDTQYF.

The chain links TRBV6-1 to TRBJ1-2, with 9 positions matching TRBD1. Trimming cost V 5 bases and J 7 bases; bases outside gene matches: 8. The germline gives CDR1 MNHNS, CDR2 SASEGT. CDR3 length equals 14 residues. As DNA, the CDR3 is TGTGCCAGCAGTCCCGGGACAGGGTCGCCTGGCTACACCTTC. It encodes CASSPGTGSPGYTF.

V is TRBV7-9 and J is TRBJ1-1; 10 bases map to TRBD1. Per the germline V gene, CDR1 is SEHNR and CDR2 is FQNEAQ (reference sequence). The CDR3 is made up of 16 amino acids. The ends lost 4 bases at V and 1 base at J; junction bases unmatched: 6. The CDR3 nucleotides read TGTGCCAGCAGCTATTTAGGACAGGGGGGGAACACTGAAGCTTTCTTT. Amino acid sequence: CASSYLGQGGNTEAFF.

This clonotype was observed a handful of times. The V and J genes are TRBV4-1 and TRBJ2-5; D is possibly TRBD1 or TRBD2 (5 bases each). This CDR3 spans 17 amino acids. Germline V gene data show CDR1 as MGHRA and CDR2 as YSYEKL. Trimming took 1 base from V and 3 from J, leaving 18 bases between them. CDR3 protein: CASSQVGVPGLKETQYF. The CDR3 nucleotides read TGCGCCAGCAGCCAAGTGGGGGTTCCGGGGCTTAAAGAGACCCAGTACTTC.